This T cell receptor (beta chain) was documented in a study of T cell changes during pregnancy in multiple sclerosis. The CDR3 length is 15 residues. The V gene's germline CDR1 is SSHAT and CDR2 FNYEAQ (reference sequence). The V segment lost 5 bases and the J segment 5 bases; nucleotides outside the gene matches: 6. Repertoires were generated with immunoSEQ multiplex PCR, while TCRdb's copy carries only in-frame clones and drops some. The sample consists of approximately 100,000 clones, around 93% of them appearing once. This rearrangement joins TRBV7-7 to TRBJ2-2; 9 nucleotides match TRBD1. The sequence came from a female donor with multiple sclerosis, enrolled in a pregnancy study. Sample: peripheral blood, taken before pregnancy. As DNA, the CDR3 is TGTGCCAGCAGCCCCGACAGGGGGAAGACCGGGGAGCTGTTTTTT. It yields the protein CASSPDRGKTGELFF.